Shown below are 18 T cell receptor beta chains from a single sample sequenced in a study of T cells in localized non-small cell lung cancer. Profiling relied on immunoSEQ multiplex PCR, and the TCRdb table lists in-frame clones only, not all of them. The repertoire holds approximately 21,000 clones, with 85% to 90% as singletons. The sequencing here drew on peripheral blood, taken before any cancer treatment. Receptor source: a male donor aged 60 or over with stage I lung adenocarcinoma.

This chain uses TRBV11-3 with TRBJ1-1, with 9 bases aligning to TRBD1. Germline-derived CDR1 and CDR2 are SGHNT and YENEEA. V gave up 5 bases and J gave up 3 bases; unmatched junction bases: 4. This CDR3 has 14 amino acids. The CDR3 loop reads CASSGGQGYTEAFF. CDR3 nucleotides: TGTGCCAGCAGCGGAGGACAGGGGTACACTGAAGCTTTCTTT.

The V call is TRBV7-9, the J call TRBJ2-3, with D possibly TRBD2 on 5 matching bases. The germline V gene has CDR1 SEHNR and CDR2 FQNEAQ (reference sequence). The V and J ends lost 4 bases and 2 bases respectively, with 13 bases between them. This CDR3 is 15 amino acids long. CDR3 nucleotide sequence: TGTGCCAGCAGCTCCGCCAAGCGGAACACAGATACGCAGTATTTT. Its translation is CASSSAKRNTDTQYF.

The gene calls are TRBV28 and TRBJ2-7; 7 positions match TRBD1. The CDR3 covers 14 residues. Germline CDR1 and CDR2: MDHEN and SYDVKM. The V segment lost 1 base and the J segment 7 bases; nucleotides outside the gene matches: 7. As DNA, the CDR3 is TGTGCCAGCAGTTTATCTCACAGGGGATGGGAGCAGTACTTC. This gives the protein CASSLSHRGWEQYF.

The chain recombines TRBV28 with TRBJ1-3; the match to TRBD1 covers 9 bases. The CDR3 loop spans 16 amino acids. Losses at the gene ends were 1 base for V and 4 bases for J; bases not matched to a gene: 5. Germline values: CDR1 MDHEN, CDR2 SYDVKM. DNA of the CDR3: TGTGCCAGCAGTTTATCGACAGGGGGTACAGGAAACACCATATATTTT. Protein: CASSLSTGGTGNTIYF.

The gene calls are TRBV2 and TRBJ1-2, with TRBD1 as a possible D gene (6 bases). The CDR3 contains 14 residues. The V end lost 3 bases, the J end lost 4 bases, and 12 bases lay between the germline ends. Germline CDR1 SNHLY, CDR2 FYNNEI. The CDR3 nucleotides are TGTGCCAGCAGTGATGGCAGGGGTGCCTATGGCTACACCTTC. Translation: CASSDGRGAYGYTF.

The chain carries TRBV7-6 and TRBJ1-3; D gene unclear. The CDR3 spans 15 residues. CDR1 and CDR2 (germline): SGHVS, FNYEAQ. V was shortened by 4 bases and J by 4 bases, with 14 bases between the two germline ends. CDR3 amino acids: CASSSQTTFGNTIYF. CDR3 sequence (DNA): TGTGCCAGCAGCTCCCAGACAACATTCGGAAACACCATATATTTT.

V is TRBV5-4 and J is TRBJ2-4; D might be TRBD1 or TRBD2, each matching 6 bases. Germline V gene data show CDR1 as SGHNT and CDR2 as YYREEE (reference sequence). V gave up 3 bases and J gave up 1 base, with 11 bases separating them. This CDR3 has 15 amino acids. CDR3 in DNA: TGTGCCAGCAGCTCCGGAGGGGGGGCCAAAAACATTCAGTACTTC. Encoded protein: CASSSGGGAKNIQYF.

CDR3 coding DNA: TGTGCCAGCAGCTCCGGGACAGACTACAATGAGCAGTTCTTC. It translates to CASSSGTDYNEQFF. The chain combines TRBV11-3 with TRBJ2-1, with TRBD1 matching over 7 bases. In germline, CDR1 is SGHNT, CDR2 YENEEA. The CDR3 loop spans 14 amino acids. After removal of 4 bases from V and 3 bases from J, the junction contained 3 bases not matched to a gene.

The chain carries TRBV5-8 and TRBJ2-5; the D is unclear. The CDR3 consists of 11 residues. Trimming stripped 6 bases from V and 2 bases from J, with 5 bases between. CDR1 is SGHTS and CDR2 is YDEGEE in the germline V gene. CDR3 DNA sequence: TGTGCCAGCAACCGTCAAGAGACCCAGTACTTC. The encoded protein is CASNRQETQYF.

The chain carries TRBV10-1 and TRBJ2-7, with 8 nucleotides matching TRBD1. With 5 bases clipped from V and 0 bases from J, the junction kept 6 bases outside the gene matches. The CDR3 sequence is 15 residues long. Germline loops: CDR1 WNHNN, CDR2 SYGVQD (reference sequence). CDR3 DNA sequence: TGCGCCAGCAGTTCCAACAGGGGGAACTCCTACGAGCAGTACTTC. It translates to CASSSNRGNSYEQYF.

This chain links TRBV7-8 with TRBJ1-5; TRBD1 agrees at 8 bases. Per germline, CDR1 SGHVS and CDR2 FQNEAQ. The CDR3 spans 16 residues. Trimming cost V 4 bases and J 6 bases; bases outside gene matches: 11. CDR3 DNA sequence: TGTGCCAGCAGCTCCTGGGGGGACAGGAGGAGTCAGCCCCAGCATTTT. Amino acid sequence: CASSSWGDRRSQPQHF.

The rearrangement joins TRBV5-1 to TRBJ2-5; a weak D match, TRBD1 (6 bases). CDR3 length: 18 residues. Germline loops: CDR1 SGHRS, CDR2 YFSETQ. V was trimmed by 1 base and J by 2 bases, leaving 21 bases between them. The CDR3 DNA reads as TGCGCCAGCAGCTTGCCTACAGGGACGAGGGCTCTACAAGAGACCCAGTACTTC. This gives the protein CASSLPTGTRALQETQYF.

The chain employs TRBV28 and TRBJ1-2; 11 nucleotides line up with TRBD1. Germline V lookup: CDR1 MDHEN, CDR2 SYDVKM. The CDR3 spans 15 residues. The junction had 5 bases not matched to a gene; V was cut back by 3 bases and J by 5 bases. CDR3 nucleotide sequence: TGTGCCAGCAGTTTTAGGGGACAGGGGGTTTATGGCTACACCTTC. Amino acids: CASSFRGQGVYGYTF.

This clone was detected a few times. It is unclear where the CDR3 begins or ends on the DNA, so no DNA is shown, and the CDR3 is as TCRdb lists it. CDR3 region: CASSKYDCSNPEYSNQPQHF. The rearrangement uses TRBV21-1 and TRBJ1-5. TRBV21-1 is a recognized pseudogene. The CDR3 length is 20 residues, termini included.

This clone showed up just once. This chain uses TRBV5-4 with TRBJ2-6; the D is unclear. With 4 bases removed from V and 0 bases from J, the gap between germline ends came to 5 bases. Germline CDR1 and CDR2: SGHNT and YYREEE (reference sequence). The CDR3 loop spans 14 amino acids. CDR3 residues: CASSLPSGANVLTF. The CDR3 DNA reads TGTGCCAGCAGCCTACCCTCTGGGGCCAACGTCCTGACTTTC.

The J gene is TRBJ2-7, the V gene TRBV7-6; D not certain. Trimming removed 6 bases from V and 2 bases from J, with 11 bases in between. The CDR3 totals 13 residues. Germline lookup yields CDR1 SGHVS and CDR2 FNYEAQ. In nucleotides, the CDR3 is TGTGCCAGCAGTAAAGGCCTACCCTACGAGCAGTACTTC. Translating it yields CASSKGLPYEQYF.

The chain uses TRBV7-2 and TRBJ1-2; TRBD1 agrees at 11 bases. The CDR3 has 18 amino acids. Trimming took 5 bases from V and 5 from J; bases not matched to a gene: 16. Per germline, CDR1 SGHTA and CDR2 FQGNSA. The CDR3: CASSPHSGTGGILYGYTF. DNA for the CDR3: TGTGCCAGCAGCCCCCACTCCGGGACAGGGGGGATCTTATATGGCTACACCTTC.

The J gene is TRBJ1-2, the V gene TRBV7-2; 11 bases match TRBD1. V dropped 5 bases and J dropped 3; count of bases not matched to a gene: 5. CDR1 is SGHTA and CDR2 is FQGNSA in the germline V gene. This CDR3 comprises 15 residues. The CDR3 is CASSPGQGAHYGYTF. In DNA, the CDR3 is TGTGCCAGCAGCCCTGGACAGGGGGCCCACTATGGCTACACCTTC.